This TCR beta chain was captured by sequencing in a study of cytomegalovirus exposure and HLA in healthy donors. Study-level findings and limits: On later analysis, the bulk of CMV-associated TCR beta chains appeared to be HLA-restricted.

To note about this clone: Its antigen is as yet unknown.

It was with 60 Vbeta and 13 Jbeta primers that the PCR ran. Data came from immunoSEQ multiplex PCR; TCRdb stores just in-frame clones and leaves some out. The sample has 65,000 to 85,000 clones, 65% to 70% seen once. V gave up 2 bases and J gave up 4 bases; unmatched junction bases: 6. This CDR3 is built from 15 residues. Germline V gene lookup returns CDR1 SGHRS and CDR2 YFSETQ. V is TRBV5-1 and J is TRBJ2-1; 7 bases are a match to TRBD2. This sequence originates from a male donor in good health and CMV-seropositive. The sequencing input was PBMCs. The CDR3: CASSFREAGYNEQFF. CDR3 DNA: TGCGCCAGCAGCTTCCGGGAGGCCGGGTACAATGAGCAGTTCTTC.